Listed below are T cell receptor beta chains from one sample, sequenced in a study of blood T cell repertoires in COVID-19. Sequencing used immunoSEQ multiplex PCR; TCRdb keeps in-frame clones, though not all of them. The sample carries around 74,000 clones, about 88% recorded once. The specimen was peripheral blood. Every receptor here comes from a woman older than 75 with active or convalescent COVID-19. Each CDR3 is given with its conserved first and last residue. Each record gives: J gene, clone size, V gene, D gene, CDR3 protein, CDR3 DNA. The D gene is left open where the match is weak. Size is stated for part of the rows, as once, few or many counts, or as a class when the clone is expanded.

j_gene: TRBJ1-1; abundance: .; v_gene: TRBV19; d_gene: .; CDR3aa: CASHWGGNTEAFF; CDR3nt: TGTGCCAGTCATTGGGGGGGGAACACTGAAGCTTTCTTT
j_gene: TRBJ1-1; abundance: .; v_gene: TRBV9; d_gene: .; CDR3aa: CASSVELRGTEAFF; CDR3nt: TGTGCCAGCAGCGTAGAATTGCGGGGGACTGAAGCTTTCTTT
j_gene: TRBJ1-5; abundance: .; v_gene: TRBV6-4; d_gene: .; CDR3aa: CASSDSTGFSNQPQHF; CDR3nt: TGTGCCAGCAGTGACTCTACAGGGTTTAGCAATCAGCCCCAGCATTTT
j_gene: TRBJ2-1; abundance: .; v_gene: TRBV11-2; d_gene: .; CDR3aa: CASSLQGSSYNEQFF; CDR3nt: TGTGCCAGCAGCTTACAGGGTTCCTCCTACAATGAGCAGTTCTTC
j_gene: TRBJ2-1; abundance: .; v_gene: TRBV9; d_gene: .; CDR3aa: CASSAEFQASNEQFF; CDR3nt: TGTGCCAGCAGCGCCGAATTTCAGGCATCCAATGAGCAGTTCTTC
j_gene: TRBJ2-3; abundance: once; v_gene: TRBV5-1; d_gene: .; CDR3aa: CASSTLQGTDTQYF; CDR3nt: TGCGCCAGCAGCACACTACAGGGCACAGATACGCAGTATTTT
j_gene: TRBJ1-6; abundance: .; v_gene: TRBV5-1; d_gene: TRBD1; CDR3aa: CASSSRTGANSPLHF; CDR3nt: TGCGCCAGCAGCTCAAGGACAGGGGCAAATTCACCCCTCCACTTT
j_gene: TRBJ1-4; abundance: once; v_gene: TRBV10-3; d_gene: .; CDR3aa: CATSRSGGTNEKLFF; CDR3nt: TGTGCCACCTCCCGCTCCGGGGGAACTAATGAAAAACTGTTTTTT
j_gene: TRBJ2-1; abundance: .; v_gene: TRBV12-3/TRBV12-4; d_gene: TRBD1; CDR3aa: CASSSGTGVEQFF; CDR3nt: TGTGCCAGCAGTTCCGGGACAGGGGTTGAGCAGTTCTTC
j_gene: TRBJ2-2; abundance: once; v_gene: TRBV19; d_gene: TRBD2; CDR3aa: CATIGSGGLNTGELFF; CDR3nt: TGTGCCACCATAGGTAGCGGGGGCCTGAACACCGGGGAGCTGTTTTTT
j_gene: TRBJ1-1; abundance: .; v_gene: TRBV6-6; d_gene: .; CDR3aa: CASTEGDRAFF; CDR3nt: TGTGCCAGCACCGAGGGGGATAGAGCTTTCTTT
j_gene: TRBJ1-5; abundance: .; v_gene: TRBV28; d_gene: .; CDR3aa: CASSRDSNQPQHF; CDR3nt: TGTGCCAGCAGTCGGGATAGCAATCAGCCCCAGCATTTT
j_gene: TRBJ2-3; abundance: .; v_gene: TRBV5-1; d_gene: TRBD2; CDR3aa: CASSWTSGGASTDTQYF; CDR3nt: TGCGCCAGCAGTTGGACTAGCGGGGGGGCGAGCACAGATACGCAGTATTTT
j_gene: TRBJ1-5; abundance: .; v_gene: TRBV4-1; d_gene: .; CDR3aa: CASSQEFRQGYQPQHF; CDR3nt: TGCGCCAGCAGCCAAGAATTCCGGCAGGGCTATCAGCCCCAGCATTTT
j_gene: TRBJ1-5; abundance: .; v_gene: TRBV24-1; d_gene: TRBD1; CDR3aa: CATSDPGQGANQPQHF; CDR3nt: TGTGCCACCAGTGACCCCGGACAGGGGGCCAATCAGCCCCAGCATTTT
j_gene: TRBJ2-2; abundance: once; v_gene: TRBV28; d_gene: TRBD2; CDR3aa: CASRLPGLARGGELFF; CDR3nt: TGTGCCAGCAGACTCCCGGGACTAGCGAGAGGCGGGGAGCTGTTTTTT
j_gene: TRBJ1-1; abundance: .; v_gene: TRBV30; d_gene: .; CDR3aa: CAWSEGDTEAFF; CDR3nt: TGTGCCTGGAGTGAAGGGGACACTGAAGCTTTCTTT
j_gene: TRBJ2-5; abundance: .; v_gene: TRBV12-3/TRBV12-4; d_gene: .; CDR3aa: CASSLALQTQYF; CDR3nt: TGTGCCAGCAGTTTAGCCCTCCAGACCCAGTACTTC
j_gene: TRBJ2-2; abundance: .; v_gene: TRBV7-8; d_gene: TRBD2; CDR3aa: CASSFRSGGLGELFF; CDR3nt: TGTGCCAGCAGCTTTAGGAGCGGGGGGCTTGGGGAGCTGTTTTTT
j_gene: TRBJ1-1; abundance: .; v_gene: TRBV28; d_gene: .; CDR3aa: CASIQLGEGEAFF; CDR3nt: TGTGCCAGCATTCAGCTAGGGGAGGGGGAAGCTTTCTTT
j_gene: TRBJ2-2; abundance: .; v_gene: TRBV3-1/TRBV3-2; d_gene: .; CDR3aa: CASSQDGRGDSNTGELFF; CDR3nt: TGTGCCAGCAGCCAAGATGGCAGGGGCGACTCGAACACCGGGGAGCTGTTTTTT
j_gene: TRBJ2-7; abundance: .; v_gene: TRBV19; d_gene: .; CDR3aa: CASKIGGRYF; CDR3nt: TGTGCCAGTAAAATAGGGGGACGTTACTTC
j_gene: TRBJ1-4; abundance: .; v_gene: TRBV6-5; d_gene: .; CDR3aa: CASQGPGHNEKLFF; CDR3nt: TGTGCCAGCCAGGGGCCGGGTCACAATGAAAAACTGTTTTTT
j_gene: TRBJ1-6; abundance: .; v_gene: TRBV4-2; d_gene: .; CDR3aa: CASSQQGSSYNSPLHF; CDR3nt: TGTGCCAGCAGCCAACAGGGGAGCTCCTATAATTCACCCCTCCACTTT
j_gene: TRBJ1-1; abundance: .; v_gene: TRBV7-9; d_gene: TRBD1; CDR3aa: CASSFPGTGGTEAFF; CDR3nt: TGTGCCAGCAGCTTTCCCGGGACAGGGGGCACTGAAGCTTTCTTT
j_gene: TRBJ2-7; abundance: .; v_gene: TRBV5-6; d_gene: TRBD2; CDR3aa: CASSLQLAGVYEQYF; CDR3nt: TGTGCCAGCAGCTTGCAGCTAGCGGGGGTCTACGAGCAGTACTTC
j_gene: TRBJ1-2; abundance: .; v_gene: TRBV7-2; d_gene: TRBD1; CDR3aa: CASRPQGALAYGYTF; CDR3nt: TGTGCCAGCAGACCACAGGGGGCGTTGGCCTATGGCTACACCTTC
j_gene: TRBJ2-5; abundance: .; v_gene: TRBV4-3; d_gene: .; CDR3aa: CASSQEWRGGQETQYF; CDR3nt: TGCGCCAGCAGCCAAGAATGGAGGGGGGGCCAAGAGACCCAGTACTTC
j_gene: TRBJ2-7; abundance: once; v_gene: TRBV6-1; d_gene: TRBD2; CDR3aa: CASSEKGGGAYEQYF; CDR3nt: TGTGCCAGCAGTGAAAAAGGCGGGGGGGCTTACGAGCAGTACTTC
j_gene: TRBJ2-2; abundance: .; v_gene: TRBV27; d_gene: .; CDR3aa: CASSLWVLVGTYTGELFF; CDR3nt: TGTGCCAGCAGTTTATGGGTTTTGGTGGGCACCTACACCGGGGAGCTGTTTTTT
j_gene: TRBJ1-3; abundance: .; v_gene: TRBV5-1; d_gene: TRBD1; CDR3aa: CASRQTGVGNTIYF; CDR3nt: TGCGCCAGCAGACAGACAGGGGTTGGAAACACCATATATTTT
j_gene: TRBJ1-4; abundance: .; v_gene: TRBV28; d_gene: .; CDR3aa: CASRARREGNEKLFF; CDR3nt: TGTGCCAGCAGGGCCCGTCGGGAGGGTAATGAAAAACTGTTTTTT
j_gene: TRBJ1-1; abundance: .; v_gene: TRBV6-1; d_gene: .; CDR3aa: CASSEERLAITEAFF; CDR3nt: TGTGCCAGCAGTGAGGAGAGGCTAGCTATAACTGAAGCTTTCTTT
j_gene: TRBJ2-5; abundance: .; v_gene: TRBV5-1; d_gene: TRBD2; CDR3aa: CASSLAGDYQETQYF; CDR3nt: TGCGCCAGCAGTCTAGCGGGGGACTACCAAGAGACCCAGTACTTC
j_gene: TRBJ1-3; abundance: few; v_gene: TRBV9; d_gene: .; CDR3aa: CASSRISSGNTIYF; CDR3nt: TGTGCCAGCTCCCGAATTAGCTCTGGAAACACCATATATTTT
j_gene: TRBJ1-5; abundance: .; v_gene: TRBV7-8; d_gene: TRBD1; CDR3aa: CASSLQGGGNQPQHF; CDR3nt: TGTGCCAGCAGCTTACAAGGGGGCGGCAATCAGCCCCAGCATTTT
j_gene: TRBJ2-3; abundance: .; v_gene: TRBV7-2; d_gene: .; CDR3aa: CASSLGWRSTDTQYF; CDR3nt: TGTGCCAGCAGCTTAGGTTGGAGGAGCACAGATACGCAGTATTTT
j_gene: TRBJ2-7; abundance: .; v_gene: TRBV30; d_gene: TRBD1; CDR3aa: CAWSQDRVNEQYF; CDR3nt: TGTGCCTGGAGTCAGGACAGGGTCAACGAGCAGTACTTC
j_gene: TRBJ1-5; abundance: once; v_gene: TRBV28; d_gene: TRBD1; CDR3aa: CASSHDRGARDF; CDR3nt: TGTGCCAGCAGCCACGACAGGGGAGCCAGGGATTTT
j_gene: TRBJ1-5; abundance: .; v_gene: TRBV24-1; d_gene: .; CDR3aa: CATWWGQVSEEPQHF; CDR3nt: TGTGCCACCTGGTGGGGGCAGGTCTCAGAAGAGCCCCAGCATTTT
j_gene: TRBJ1-2; abundance: .; v_gene: TRBV28; d_gene: .; CDR3aa: CASSPNPGRGNYGYTF; CDR3nt: TGTGCCAGCAGTCCGAATCCAGGGAGGGGTAACTATGGCTACACCTTC
j_gene: TRBJ2-1; abundance: .; v_gene: TRBV3-1/TRBV3-2; d_gene: .; CDR3aa: CASRAGQLSYNEQFF; CDR3nt: TGTGCCAGCAGGGCAGGACAGCTCTCCTACAATGAGCAGTTCTTC
j_gene: TRBJ1-3; abundance: .; v_gene: TRBV25-1; d_gene: TRBD1; CDR3aa: CASSEAGGAGNTIYF; CDR3nt: TGTGCCAGCAGTGAAGCAGGGGGAGCTGGAAACACCATATATTTT
j_gene: TRBJ2-1; abundance: .; v_gene: TRBV2; d_gene: .; CDR3aa: CASRTLSYNEQFF; CDR3nt: TGTGCCAGCAGGACACTCTCCTACAATGAGCAGTTCTTC
j_gene: TRBJ2-5; abundance: .; v_gene: TRBV7-8; d_gene: TRBD2; CDR3aa: CASSQPGLAGEETQYF; CDR3nt: TGTGCCAGCAGCCAGCCGGGACTAGCGGGGGAAGAGACCCAGTACTTC
j_gene: TRBJ1-3; abundance: .; v_gene: TRBV6-5; d_gene: .; CDR3aa: CASSSQEPGNTIYF; CDR3nt: TGTGCCAGCAGTTCCCAGGAACCTGGAAACACCATATATTTT
j_gene: TRBJ1-2; abundance: .; v_gene: TRBV19; d_gene: .; CDR3aa: CASSTTHRDYGYTF; CDR3nt: TGTGCCAGTAGTACCACCCACAGGGACTATGGCTACACCTTC
j_gene: TRBJ1-2; abundance: .; v_gene: TRBV9; d_gene: TRBD1; CDR3aa: CASSVIAGGFGYTF; CDR3nt: TGTGCCAGCAGCGTAATCGCAGGGGGCTTCGGCTACACCTTC